This TCR beta chain was observed in a study of a mutant IDH1 vaccine in newly diagnosed glioma (dated by TCRdb to about 2021). Regarding the study in general: In the chemotherapy-containing groups, vaccination started alongside temozolomide cycles, whereas in patients who had radiotherapy alone it started 4-6 weeks after radiotherapy. Before enrollment, patients had received standard therapy of radiotherapy alone, temozolomide alone, or radiochemotherapy with temozolomide; most received the combination. Of the roughly 30 treated patients, about 60% were male and about 40% were female, and the mean age was roughly 40 years. For exploratory analyses, about two dozen treated patients had longitudinal TCRB deep sequencing done wherever samples were available. Six visits were used for peripheral blood collection: V03 (baseline), V05, V07, V10, V12 and V13. Visit V12 was the week-35 safety follow-up and visit V13 was the week-47 end of study.

Here is what the overall study found, with its caveats: PBMC samples for TCRB deep sequencing were selected based on availability. It was noted by the authors that analyses of patient blood samples could not be reproduced owing to sample limitations. Immune responses induced by the vaccine were seen in approximately 93% of patients across multiple MHC alleles. Pseudoprogression appeared unrelated to alterations in the top peripheral T cell clonotypes detected by TCRB sequencing.

Libraries were made using the immunoSEQ multiplex PCR assay. Rearranged TCR beta chain sequences were amplified using the hsTCRB Kit according to the manufacturer's protocol. Sequencing of TCRB libraries was carried out on an Illumina MiSeq. The paper's processing steps were these. Demultiplexing, trimming and gene mapping were performed with the kit vendor's proprietary platform. TCRdb stores this immuneACCESS table with in-frame sequences only. Part of the clones is absent; in the studies checked, under half of the shortfall reflects unresolved V genes, and no reason is known for the rest. V and J calls and clone size are as listed in that table; D and trimming were resolved from the DNA. The sample data list tens of thousands of clones, and less than 85% of these were observed just once. The ten largest clones add up to over 4.5% of the sample. There are 14 amino acids in the CDR3, from cysteine to phenylalanine inclusive. This entry keeps only the CDR3 DNA: 42 bases, framed from base 1. The germline V gene yields KGHSH for CDR1 and LQKENI for CDR2. V is shortened by 3 bases, J by 14 bases, and the region joining them spans 17 bases.

About this clone itself: Its antigen has not been determined. Base qualities are not provided; no much larger clone lies one nucleotide away.

This specimen's time point label, per the study, means: week 47, end of study. Each vaccine dose, consisting of 300 ug of a 20-mer mutant IDH1 peptide in Montanide, was administered subcutaneously with topical imiquimod. Across visits V03 through V10, patients got a total of eight vaccinations, given in weeks 1, 3, 5, 7, 11, 15, 19 and 23. Donors had newly diagnosed WHO grade 3 or 4 IDH1-mutant astrocytomas with loss of nuclear ATRX. The samples were drawn from NOA16, a multicentre, single-arm, open-label phase I trial in Germany that tested a mutant IDH1 peptide vaccine in humans for the first time. Genomic DNA for TCRB sequencing was isolated from EDTA blood with the DNeasy Blood and Tissue Kit.

The rearranged segments are TRBV18 and TRBJ1-6, with TRBD1 tentatively as D gene (5 bases match). This TCR derives from a woman between 40 and 55 years old with glioma. Some clones in this sample may be carry-over from other donors' samples. Sequences were derived from PBMCs, sampled from a glioma patient whose treatment included an IDH1 peptide vaccine. The DNA sequence is TGTGCCAGCTCACCTTTGGACCGGGACTTCACCCTCCACTTT. The translation is CASSPLDRDFTLHF.